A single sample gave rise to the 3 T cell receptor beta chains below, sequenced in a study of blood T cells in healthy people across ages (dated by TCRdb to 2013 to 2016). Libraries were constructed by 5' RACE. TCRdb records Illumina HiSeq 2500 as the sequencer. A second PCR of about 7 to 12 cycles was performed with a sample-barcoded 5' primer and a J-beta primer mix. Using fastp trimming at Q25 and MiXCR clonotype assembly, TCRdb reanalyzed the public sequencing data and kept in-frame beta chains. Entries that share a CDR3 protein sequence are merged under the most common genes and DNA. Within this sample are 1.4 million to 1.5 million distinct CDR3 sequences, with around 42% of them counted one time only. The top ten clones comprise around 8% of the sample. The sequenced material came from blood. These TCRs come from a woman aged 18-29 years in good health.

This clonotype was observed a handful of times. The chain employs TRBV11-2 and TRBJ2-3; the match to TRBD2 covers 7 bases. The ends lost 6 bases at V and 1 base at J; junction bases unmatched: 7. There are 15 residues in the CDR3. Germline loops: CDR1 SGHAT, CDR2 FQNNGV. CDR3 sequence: CASRGGDPRTDTQYF. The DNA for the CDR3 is TGTGCCAGCAGGGGGGGGGACCCACGCACAGATACGCAGTATTTT.

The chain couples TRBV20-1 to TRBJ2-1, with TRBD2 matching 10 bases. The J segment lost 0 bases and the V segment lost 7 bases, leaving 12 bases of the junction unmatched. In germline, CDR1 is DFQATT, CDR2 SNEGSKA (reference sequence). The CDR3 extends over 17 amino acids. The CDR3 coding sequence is TGCAGTGTATCCGGGACTAGCGCCGCAAGCTCCTACAATGAGCAGTTCTTC. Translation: CSVSGTSAASSYNEQFF.

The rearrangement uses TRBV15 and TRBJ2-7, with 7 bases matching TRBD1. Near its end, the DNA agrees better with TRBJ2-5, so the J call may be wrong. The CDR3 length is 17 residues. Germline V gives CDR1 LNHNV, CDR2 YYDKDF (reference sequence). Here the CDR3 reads CATSRGGTEWEKRTQYF. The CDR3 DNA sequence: TGTGCCACCAGCAGAGGAGGGACAGAATGGGAAAAAAGGACCCAGTACTTC.